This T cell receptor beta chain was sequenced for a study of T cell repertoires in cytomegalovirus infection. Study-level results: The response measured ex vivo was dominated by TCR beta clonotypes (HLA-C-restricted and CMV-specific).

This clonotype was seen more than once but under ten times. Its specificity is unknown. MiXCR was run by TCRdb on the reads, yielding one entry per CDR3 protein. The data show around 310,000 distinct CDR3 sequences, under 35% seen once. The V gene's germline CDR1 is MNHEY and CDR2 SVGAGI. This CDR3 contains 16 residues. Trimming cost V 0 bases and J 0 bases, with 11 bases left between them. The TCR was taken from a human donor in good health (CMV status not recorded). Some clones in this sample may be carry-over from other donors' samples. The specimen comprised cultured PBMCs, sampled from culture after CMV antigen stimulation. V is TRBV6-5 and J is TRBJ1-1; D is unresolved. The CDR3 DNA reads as TGTGCCAGCAGTTACTCGGCCCCCGAGGTGAACACTGAAGCTTTCTTT. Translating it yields CASSYSAPEVNTEAFF.